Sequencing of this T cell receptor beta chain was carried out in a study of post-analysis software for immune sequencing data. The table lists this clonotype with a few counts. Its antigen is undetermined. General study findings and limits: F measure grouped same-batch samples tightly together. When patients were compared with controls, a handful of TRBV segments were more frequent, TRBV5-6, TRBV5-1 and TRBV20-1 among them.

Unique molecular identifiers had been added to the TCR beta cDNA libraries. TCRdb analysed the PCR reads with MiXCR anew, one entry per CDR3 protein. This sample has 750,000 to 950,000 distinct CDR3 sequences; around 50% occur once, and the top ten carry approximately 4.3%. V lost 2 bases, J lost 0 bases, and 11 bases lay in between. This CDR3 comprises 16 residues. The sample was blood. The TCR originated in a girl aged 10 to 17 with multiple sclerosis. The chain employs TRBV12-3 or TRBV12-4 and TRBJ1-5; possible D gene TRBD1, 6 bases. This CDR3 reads CASSLTGGYSNQPQHF. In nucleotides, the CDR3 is TGTGCCAGCAGTTTAACCGGGGGCTATAGCAATCAGCCCCAGCATTTT.